The 22 T cell receptor beta chains below all came from one sample that was sequenced in a study of blood T cells in healthy people across ages. Together with a sample-barcoded 5' primer, a J-beta primer mix was included in a second PCR lasting about 7 to 12 cycles. TCRdb re-called the 5' RACE reads with MiXCR, one entry per CDR3 protein. This table has 700,000 to 950,000 distinct CDR3 sequences, approximately 43% appearing once. The specimen was blood. The receptors stem from an older woman in good health.

The chain combines TRBV20-1 with TRBJ1-5, with 8 positions matching TRBD1. V shed 6 bases, J shed 5 bases, and the junction held 12 bases outside the gene matches. This CDR3 comprises 15 residues. Germline V gene sequence: CDR1 DFQATT, CDR2 SNEGSKA (reference sequence). Written as DNA, the CDR3 is TGCAGTGCAGGAAGAGATGACAGGGGATATCAGCCCCAGCATTTT. Amino acid sequence: CSAGRDDRGYQPQHF.

V and J are TRBV5-1 and TRBJ2-5; possibly TRBD1 for D (6 bases). The germline gives CDR1 SGHRS, CDR2 YFSETQ. The CDR3 totals 14 residues. V was clipped by 3 bases and J by 4 bases, with 13 bases between them. CDR3 in amino acids: CASSCSGVSETQYF. Written as DNA, the CDR3 is TGCGCCAGCAGCTGCTCAGGGGTTTCAGAGACCCAGTACTTC. Based on the CDR3 plus reference TRBV5-1 and TRBJ2-5, the full variable domain is KAGVTQTPRYLIKTRGQQVTLSCSPISGHRSVSWYQQTPGQGLQFLFEYFSETQRNKGNFPGRFSGRQFSNSRSEMNVSTLELGDSALYLCASSCSGVSETQYFGPGTRLLVL.

J is TRBJ1-2 and V is TRBV28, with unresolved D. The CDR3 runs to 12 residues. Germline assignment: CDR1 MDHEN and CDR2 SYDVKM. The V end lost 4 bases, the J end lost 4 bases, and 7 bases lay between the germline ends. CDR3 loop: CASSWEGYGYTF. The CDR3 DNA follows: TGTGCCAGCAGTTGGGAGGGCTATGGCTACACCTTC.

The J gene is TRBJ2-2, the V gene TRBV20-1, with D tentatively TRBD2 (5 bases). Deletions cut 6 bases from V and 7 bases from J, with 18 bases between. Germline V gene lookup returns CDR1 DFQATT and CDR2 SNEGSKA (reference sequence). The CDR3 contains 14 residues. The CDR3 coding sequence is TGCAGTGCCCGGAGGATTGAGAATCTCGGGGAGCTGTTTTTT. Translating it yields CSARRIENLGELFF.

The J gene is TRBJ2-5, the V gene TRBV28; 9 bases agree with TRBD2. V was pared by 6 bases and J by 6 bases, with 11 bases of the junction left unmatched. There are 15 residues in the CDR3. CDR1 and CDR2 from the germline V gene are MDHEN and SYDVKM. In DNA, the CDR3 is TGTGCCAGCAGACAAGCGGGACTAGCTTTGAAGACCCAGTACTTC. Translated, it gives CASRQAGLALKTQYF. Full variable domain (remainder filled in from reference TRBV28 and TRBJ2-5): DVKVTQSSRYLVKRTGEKVFLECVQDMDHENMFWYRQDPGLGLRLIYFSYDVKMKEKGDIPEGYSVSREKKERFSLILESASTNQTSMYLCASRQAGLALKTQYFGPGTRLLVL.

This clonotype turned up a few times. V gene TRBV12-3 or TRBV12-4 combines with J gene TRBJ2-5, with D tentatively TRBD2 (7 bases). The CDR3 totals 12 residues. V dropped 4 bases and J dropped 7 bases, with 10 bases sitting between them. CDR3 residues: CASSYREGTQYF. The CDR3 region has the DNA TGTGCCAGCAGTTACAGGGAGGGGACCCAGTACTTC.

The rearrangement joins TRBV7-3 to TRBJ2-1; D is ambiguous. The CDR3 sequence is 13 residues long. The germline V gene has CDR1 SGHTA and CDR2 FQGTGA. V was trimmed by 1 base and J by 7 bases, leaving 8 bases between them. The CDR3 sequence: CASSLRPENEQFF. DNA for the CDR3: TGTGCCAGCAGCTTAAGGCCTGAGAATGAGCAGTTCTTC.

The J gene is TRBJ2-5, the V gene TRBV5-1; D unclear. V lost 4 bases, J lost 11 bases, and 12 bases lay in between. This CDR3 region has 11 residues. CDR1 and CDR2 (germline): SGHRS, YFSETQ. DNA for the CDR3: TGCGCCAGCAGCGTTTACAATCAGCAGTACTTC. This gives the protein CASSVYNQQYF.

This clonotype occurred a few times. The chain recombines TRBV7-3 with TRBJ2-6, with D maybe TRBD2 (6 bases). The CDR3 has 16 residues. Trimming took off 5 bases at V and 2 bases at J, with 13 bases between the two ends. In germline, CDR1 is SGHTA, CDR2 FQGTGA. CDR3 bases: TGTGCCAGCAGCGTCGGGACTGCAACTGGGGCCAACGTCCTGACTTTC. It yields the protein CASSVGTATGANVLTF.

The chain links TRBV21-1 to TRBJ2-2; TRBD2 is taken as the D call from the table, unchecked against the DNA. TRBV21-1 is a known pseudogene. This CDR3 is 16 amino acids long. The CDR3 loop reads CASSKARGAGTGELFF. The DNA for the CDR3 is TGTGCCAGCAGCAAAGCTCGGGGAGCGGGCACCGGGGAGCTGTTTTTT.

The CDR3 DNA reads as TGTGCCAGCAGCGTCTCCAGTCTAACTAATGAAAAACTGTTTTTT. Its translation: CASSVSSLTNEKLFF. The rearrangement uses TRBV9 and TRBJ1-4; D unresolved. CDR3 length: 15 amino acids. With 2 bases removed from V and 1 base from J, the gap between germline ends came to 9 bases. CDR1 SGDLS and CDR2 YYNGEE come from the germline V gene.

In its sample, this clonotype was seen a few times. The chain carries TRBV14 and TRBJ2-1, with D perhaps assigned TRBD1 or TRBD2 (6 bases each). The germline V gene encodes CDR1 SGHDN and CDR2 FVKESK. CDR3 size: 15 residues. With 4 bases removed from V and 5 bases from J, the gap between germline ends came to 15 bases. CDR3: CASSLKLGGDNEQFF. The CDR3 DNA follows: TGTGCCAGCAGCCTCAAACTGGGGGGCGACAATGAGCAGTTCTTC.

This chain links TRBV4-3 with TRBJ1-6; D remains ambiguous. Trimming took off 1 base at V and 6 bases at J, with 10 bases between the two ends. CDR3 size: 15 residues. Germline CDR1 is LGHNA and CDR2 is YSLEER. CDR3: CASSQGVFPNSPLHF. The CDR3 region has the DNA TGCGCCAGCAGCCAAGGTGTCTTCCCTAATTCACCCCTCCACTTT.

Details on this clonotype: A much bigger clone sits one base away, suggesting this may be a read error. This rearrangement joins TRBV25-1 to TRBJ2-4, with D perhaps TRBD1 or TRBD2 (5 bases each). V was shortened by 6 bases and J by 15 bases, with 30 bases between the two germline ends. The V gene's germline CDR1 is MGHDK and CDR2 SYGVNS. The CDR3 covers 16 residues. Here the CDR3 reads CASSALKVRGGETRYF. CDR3 coding DNA: TGTGCCAGCAGCGCCCTTAAAGTGAGGGGCGGAGAGACCCGGTACTTC.

This clonotype has just a few counts. V and J are TRBV20-1 and TRBJ2-3, with D perhaps TRBD1 or TRBD2 (5 bases each). Germline CDR1 is DFQATT and CDR2 is SNEGSKA (reference sequence). The CDR3 runs 17 residues. Trimming took off 5 bases at V and 1 base at J, with 22 bases between the two ends. The CDR3 here is CSAHPRLIGTRTDTQYF. CDR3 bases: TGCAGTGCTCACCCCCGCCTGATTGGGACCCGCACAGATACGCAGTATTTT.

CDR3 bases: TGTGCCAGCAGTGACCTAGTGCGCGTGAACACTGAAGCTTTCTTT. It yields the protein CASSDLVRVNTEAFF. The rearrangement links TRBV2 to TRBJ1-1; D unresolved. Trimming shortened V by 3 bases and J by 0 bases, and 11 bases separated the two germline ends. The CDR3 consists of 15 residues. From germline, CDR1 is SNHLY and CDR2 FYNNEI.

The DNA for the CDR3 is TGTGCCAGCAGCTTCGACACAGGGTGGGAAAAACTGTTTTTT. Translation gives CASSFDTGWEKLFF. V gene TRBV7-9 combines with J gene TRBJ1-4, with D perhaps TRBD1 (6 bases). The V and J ends lost 3 bases and 8 bases respectively, with 13 bases between them. Germline-derived CDR1 and CDR2 are SEHNR and FQNEAQ (reference sequence). This CDR3 is 14 amino acids long.

This clonotype came up a few times. This chain joins TRBV2 and TRBJ1-1; possibly TRBD1 for D (5 bases). Germline-derived CDR1 and CDR2 are SNHLY and FYNNEI. CDR3 length equals 13 residues. V lost 5 bases and J 1 base, leaving 8 bases between the germline ends. CDR3 in amino acids: CASSRGTNTEAFF. The DNA of the CDR3 is TGTGCCAGCAGTCGCGGGACGAACACTGAAGCTTTCTTT. Looking up the rest from reference TRBV2 and TRBJ1-1 gives the full variable domain: EPEVTQTPSHQVTQMGQEVILRCVPISNHLYFYWYRQILGQKVEFLVSFYNNEISEKSEIFDDQFSVERPDGSNFTLKIRSTKLEDSAMYFCASSRGTNTEAFFGQGTRLTVV.

This clonotype was picked up a small number of times. The J gene is TRBJ2-1, the V gene TRBV6-5, with 11 positions matching TRBD2. Trimming took 6 bases from V and 2 from J; bases not matched to a gene: 3. Per the germline V gene, CDR1 is MNHEY and CDR2 is SVGAGI. The CDR3 loop spans 15 amino acids. The CDR3 DNA follows: TGTGCCAGCAGCAAGACTAGCGGGACCTACAATGAGCAGTTCTTC. Its protein is CASSKTSGTYNEQFF.

The genes are TRBV11-2 and TRBJ2-5; D is uncertain. CDR1 and CDR2 from the germline V gene are SGHAT and FQNNGV. The germline V and J ends were trimmed by 0 bases and 5 bases, with 10 bases remaining between them. The CDR3 totals 14 residues. For the CDR3, the DNA is TGTGCCAGCAGCTTAGACGAGTTGCGGGAGACCCAGTACTTC. As protein: CASSLDELRETQYF.

The chain combines TRBV6-2 or TRBV6-3 with TRBJ1-5, with TRBD1 identical over 7 bases. V lost 6 bases and J lost 0; bases outside the gene matches: 14. The length of the CDR3 is 18 residues. Germline lookup yields CDR1 MNHEY and CDR2 SVGEGT. The CDR3 spells CASSRPTDRNLSNQPQHF. DNA of the CDR3: TGTGCCAGCAGCCGACCTACGGACAGGAATCTTAGCAATCAGCCCCAGCATTTT.

V is TRBV20-1 and J is TRBJ2-1; no clear D gene. The CDR3 covers 16 residues. CDR1 DFQATT and CDR2 SNEGSKA come from the germline V gene (reference sequence). With 5 bases removed from V and 0 bases from J, the gap between germline ends came to 17 bases. The CDR3 DNA reads as TGCAGTGCTCCGAGGCCCATCAGGAGCTCCTACAATGAGCAGTTCTTC. Its protein is CSAPRPIRSSYNEQFF.